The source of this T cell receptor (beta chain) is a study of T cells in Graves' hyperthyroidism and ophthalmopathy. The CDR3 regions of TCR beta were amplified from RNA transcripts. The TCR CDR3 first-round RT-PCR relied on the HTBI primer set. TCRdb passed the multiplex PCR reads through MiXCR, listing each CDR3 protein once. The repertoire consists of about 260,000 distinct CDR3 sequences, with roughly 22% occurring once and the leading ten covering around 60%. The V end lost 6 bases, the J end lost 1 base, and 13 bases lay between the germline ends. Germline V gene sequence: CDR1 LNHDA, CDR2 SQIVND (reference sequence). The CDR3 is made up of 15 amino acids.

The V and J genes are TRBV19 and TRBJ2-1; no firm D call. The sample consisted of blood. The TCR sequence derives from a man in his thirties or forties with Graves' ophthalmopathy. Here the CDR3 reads CASRPLDGSYNEQFF. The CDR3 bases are TGTGCCAGTAGGCCGTTGGATGGGTCCTACAATGAGCAGTTCTTC.